This entry lists 8 T cell receptor beta chains sequenced from one sample in a study of breast tumors, draining lymph nodes, adjacent tissues. Samples came from axillary lymph nodes draining the breast cancer. TCRdb re-called the multiplex PCR reads through MiXCR, storing one row per CDR3 protein. The table records about 130,000 distinct CDR3 sequences, approximately 22% of them present only once. Sequenced material: axillary lymph node tissue. The receptors derive from a female donor with breast cancer. Some clones in this sample may be carry-over from other donors' samples.

This clonotype was seen ten or more times. The chain combines TRBV7-9 with TRBJ2-2; TRBD2 might be the D (5 bases). V was cut by 3 bases and J by 5 bases, with 13 bases left in between. The CDR3 contains 15 residues. The germline V gene has CDR1 SEHNR and CDR2 FQNEAQ (reference sequence). CDR3 region: CASSLEVLGTGELFF. CDR3 sequence (DNA): TGTGCCAGCAGCTTGGAGGTCCTAGGGACCGGGGAGCTGTTTTTT.

This clonotype was found many times. J is TRBJ2-1 and V is TRBV27, with unresolved D. This CDR3 is built from 14 residues. V lost 3 bases and J 8 bases, leaving 14 bases between the germline ends. CDR1 is MNHEY, CDR2 SMNVEV, per germline (reference sequence). CDR3 bases: TGTGCCAGCAGTTTTAGGACCCCTTTCGATGAGCAGTTCTTC. It codes for CASSFRTPFDEQFF.

This clonotype was counted ten times or more. V gene TRBV7-2 combines with J gene TRBJ2-5; D gene unclear. Per germline, CDR1 SGHTA and CDR2 FQGNSA. The CDR3 extends over 13 amino acids. V was pared by 1 base and J by 1 base, with 4 bases between. DNA of the CDR3: TGTGCCAGCAGCTTAGACGTCCAAGAGACCCAGTACTTC. Amino acids: CASSLDVQETQYF.

Many counts were recorded for this clonotype. The chain carries TRBV7-3 and TRBJ2-7; weak D call: TRBD1 (5 bases). Trimming left V 3 bases short and J 3 bases short, with 9 bases between. This CDR3 is 13 amino acids long. Germline lookup yields CDR1 SGHTA and CDR2 FQGTGA. The CDR3 nucleotides are TGTGCCAGCAGCTTGTCTAGGGGCTACGAGCAGTACTTC. Translating it yields CASSLSRGYEQYF. Looking up the rest from reference TRBV7-3 and TRBJ2-7 gives the full variable domain: GAGVSQTPSNKVTEKGKYVELRCDPISGHTALYWYRQSLGQGPEFLIYFQGTGAADDSGLPNDRFFAVRPEGSVSTLKIQRTERGDSAVYLCASSLSRGYEQYFGPGTRLTVT.

A word on this clonotype: A much larger clone is a single base away; this may be a read error. The rearrangement uses TRBV12-3 or TRBV12-4 and TRBJ1-2, with a tentative D call TRBD1 (5 bases). Trimming stripped 3 bases from V and 3 bases from J, with 11 bases between. This CDR3 is built from 14 residues. CDR3 nucleotide sequence: TGTGCCAGCAGTTTCTGGGCGACAGACTATGGCTACACCTTC. This codes for CASSFWATDYGYTF.

In this sample, this clonotype turned up many times. The V and J genes are TRBV3-1 and TRBJ2-7; D is ambiguous. Germline-derived CDR1 and CDR2 are LGHDT and YNNKEL (reference sequence). This CDR3 region has 12 residues. V dropped 3 bases and J dropped 7 bases, with 10 bases sitting between them. As DNA, the CDR3 is TGTGCCAGCAGCCATAAGGGTCTTGAGCAGTACTTC. Translating it yields CASSHKGLEQYF.

This clonotype was observed at least ten times. The gene calls are TRBV10-3 and TRBJ2-7; TRBD1 or TRBD2 may be the D gene (5 bases each). This CDR3 is built from 13 residues. CDR1 and CDR2 (germline): ENHRY, SYGVKD. V was clipped by 0 bases and J by 6 bases, with 9 bases between them. The CDR3 DNA follows: TGTGCCATCAGTGAGTCGGGGGTCCGCGAGCAGTACTTC. It specifies CAISESGVREQYF.

This clonotype appeared many times. The chain combines TRBV20-1 with TRBJ2-7, with 9 bases matching TRBD2. Looked up from germline, CDR1 is DFQATT and CDR2 is SNEGSKA (reference sequence). The J segment lost 4 bases and the V segment lost 6 bases, leaving 7 bases of the junction unmatched. The CDR3 contains 13 residues. The chain's CDR3 is CSAPGTSSYEQYF. CDR3 coding DNA: TGCAGTGCCCCCGGGACTAGCAGTTACGAGCAGTACTTC.